A single TCR beta chain is shown here with its context. Assay used: immunoSEQ multiplex PCR; TCRdb lists only in-frame clones, some missing. The sample holds about 130,000 clones, 60% to 85% seen once. This specimen comes from a study of blood T cell repertoires in COVID-19. Overall study context: Sample material is recorded as cDNA or gDNA derived from T cells, B-cell-depleted T cells, or PBMCs.

Germline CDR1 and CDR2: MGHRA and YSYEKL. The CDR3 runs 17 residues. V gave up 4 bases and J gave up 4 bases; unmatched junction bases: 12. The sequencing input was peripheral blood. The chain links TRBV4-1 to TRBJ1-4; TRBD1 matches at 7 bases. This receptor was taken from a man of 80 years or more with acute or convalescent COVID-19. The CDR3 DNA reads as TGCGCCAGCAGCCCGGGACAGTCGCCAGGGGATAATGAAAAACTGTTTTTT. Its translation: CASSPGQSPGDNEKLFF.